One sample yielded the 6 T cell receptor beta chains listed below, sequenced in a study of T cells in Graves' hyperthyroidism and ophthalmopathy. RNA transcripts served as the template for amplifying TCR beta CDR3 regions. HTBI primers drove first-round RT-PCR of the TCR CDR3. In TCRdb, the multiplex PCR reads were re-called with MiXCR into one record per CDR3 protein. This table holds roughly 500,000 distinct CDR3 sequences, about 43% found once. The sample comprised peripheral blood or thyroid tissue (not recorded which). The source is an adult woman with Graves' disease, either hyperthyroidism or ophthalmopathy (not recorded which).

This clonotype has a count of ten or more. The V and J genes are TRBV24-1 and TRBJ1-2; 8 positions agree with TRBD1. The germline V gene has CDR1 KGHDR and CDR2 SFDVKD. Losses at the gene ends were 4 bases for V and 7 bases for J; bases not matched to a gene: 7. This CDR3 region has 14 residues. As DNA, the CDR3 is TGTGCCACCAGTGACCGAACTGACAGGGGTGGCTACACCTTC. This translates into CATSDRTDRGGYTF.

This chain links TRBV7-9 with TRBJ1-2; no reliable D call. Germline V gene sequence: CDR1 SEHNR, CDR2 FQNEAQ (reference sequence). V gave up 7 bases and J gave up 2 bases, with 20 bases separating them. This CDR3 spans 16 amino acids. CDR3 residues: CASIYLSAGGNYGYTF. The CDR3 nucleotides are TGTGCCAGCATTTATTTGTCAGCGGGAGGGAACTATGGCTACACCTTC.

The chain joins TRBV6-1 to TRBJ2-7; D unclear. With 1 base removed from V and 2 bases from J, the gap between germline ends came to 6 bases. This CDR3 spans 13 amino acids. Germline V gives CDR1 MNHNS, CDR2 SASEGT. This chain's CDR3 is CASSEGRPYEQYF. CDR3 DNA: TGTGCCAGCAGTGAAGGGAGACCCTACGAGCAGTACTTC.

This clonotype was picked up many times. This chain links TRBV4-1 with TRBJ2-6; a weak D match, TRBD1 (5 bases). Germline CDR1 and CDR2: MGHRA and YSYEKL. V gave up 1 base and J gave up 0 bases, with 13 bases separating them. The CDR3 has 18 residues. Here the CDR3 reads CASSQGTSRLSGANVLTF. In DNA, the CDR3 is TGCGCCAGCAGCCAAGGGACATCCCGGCTCTCTGGGGCCAACGTCCTGACTTTC.

The J gene is TRBJ1-6, the V gene TRBV3-1; a weak D match, TRBD1 (5 bases). The CDR3 has 15 amino acids. Per germline, CDR1 LGHDT and CDR2 YNNKEL (reference sequence). V lost 6 bases to trimming and J lost 4 bases, with 13 bases between them. The CDR3: CASSLGGDYNSPLHF. In DNA form, the CDR3 reads TGTGCCAGCAGTCTAGGAGGGGATTATAATTCACCCCTCCACTTT.

This clonotype was recorded many times. The V and J genes are TRBV5-1 and TRBJ2-7; D may be TRBD2 (6 bases). Trimming took 6 bases from V and 2 from J, leaving 12 bases between them. The CDR3 length is 13 residues. Germline CDR1 reads SGHRS; CDR2 reads YFSETQ. The CDR3 nucleotides are TGCGCCAGCATGGAGGCGGGGACCTACGAGCAGTACTTC. Protein: CASMEAGTYEQYF.